These 9 T cell receptor beta chains share one sample of origin, sequenced in a study of blood T cell repertoires in COVID-19. Produced via immunoSEQ multiplex PCR; TCRdb's table is partial and in-frame only. The sample consists of approximately 260,000 clones, roughly 82% of them appearing once. Sequencing was performed on peripheral blood. Receptors originate from a woman of 80 years or more with active or convalescent COVID-19.

DNA for the CDR3: TGTGCCAGCAGCTTTGGGGGGGTAAATAGCAATCAGCCCCAGCATTTT. This encodes CASSFGGVNSNQPQHF. The chain joins TRBV7-9 to TRBJ1-5; TRBD1 might be the D (5 bases). With 3 bases removed from V and 0 bases from J, the gap between germline ends came to 12 bases. CDR1 and CDR2 (germline): SEHNR, FQNEAQ (reference sequence). The CDR3 is 16 amino acids.

The rearrangement links TRBV2 to TRBJ2-3; 7 nucleotides agree with TRBD2. Per germline, CDR1 SNHLY and CDR2 FYNNEI. The CDR3 contains 15 residues. V shed 4 bases and J 1 base; nucleotides not matched to a gene: 5. CDR3 bases: TGTGCCAGCAGTGTGCGGGAGCGTGGCACAGATACGCAGTATTTT. The encoded protein is CASSVRERGTDTQYF. The full variable domain, rest sourced from reference TRBV2 and TRBJ2-3, is EPEVTQTPSHQVTQMGQEVILRCVPISNHLYFYWYRQILGQKVEFLVSFYNNEISEKSEIFDDQFSVERPDGSNFTLKIRSTKLEDSAMYFCASSVRERGTDTQYFGPGTRLTVL.

This clone turned up a few times. V is TRBV2 and J is TRBJ2-7, with 7 nucleotides matching TRBD2. Germline CDR1 is SNHLY and CDR2 is FYNNEI. V lost 6 bases and J lost 0; bases outside the gene matches: 8. The CDR3 totals 15 residues. CDR3 sequence (DNA): TGTGCCAGCAGGGCGGGAGAATACAGCTCCTACGAGCAGTACTTC. It translates to CASRAGEYSSYEQYF.

The chain has TRBV30 and TRBJ1-5; D is unclear. The germline V and J ends were trimmed by 4 bases and 7 bases, with 20 bases remaining between them. The CDR3 is 15 amino acids. Per the germline V gene, CDR1 is GTSNPN and CDR2 is SVGIG (reference sequence). The CDR3 DNA sequence: TGTGCCTGGACCCCCGTCATCGGTTCCCGACAGCCCCAGCATTTT. Its translation is CAWTPVIGSRQPQHF.

V is TRBV10-1 and J is TRBJ2-1; 7 bases line up with TRBD2. Per the germline V gene, CDR1 is WNHNN and CDR2 is SYGVQD (reference sequence). Losses at the gene ends were 2 bases for V and 14 bases for J; bases not matched to a gene: 6. This CDR3 region has 12 residues. CDR3 residues: CASSERFSGEFF. The CDR3 DNA reads TGCGCCAGCAGTGAGCGTTTCAGCGGGGAGTTCTTC.

V usage is TRBV25-1 and J usage is TRBJ2-1; 7 nucleotides match TRBD1. The CDR3 covers 12 residues. Germline CDR1 MGHDK, CDR2 SYGVNS. The V segment lost 8 bases and the J segment 6 bases; nucleotides outside the gene matches: 4. This CDR3 reads CASSGQPNEQFF. CDR3 sequence (DNA): TGTGCCAGCTCGGGACAGCCCAATGAGCAGTTCTTC.

The CDR3 loop reads CASNKQGEGVTDTQYF. In nucleotides, the CDR3 is TGCGCCAGCAATAAACAGGGGGAAGGAGTTACAGATACGCAGTATTTT. The chain has TRBV23-1 and TRBJ2-3; TRBD1 matches 8 bases. Being an ORF, TRBV23-1 has a function that is uncertain. The CDR3 runs 16 residues. With 7 bases clipped from V and 3 bases from J, the junction kept 12 bases outside the gene matches.

The table lists this clone with a count of one. The V and J genes are TRBV2 and TRBJ1-1; possibly TRBD1 for D (6 bases). Germline V lookup: CDR1 SNHLY, CDR2 FYNNEI. Trimming stripped 7 bases from V and 3 bases from J, with 21 bases between. This CDR3 is built from 16 residues. CDR3 amino acids: CASNEGGARGHTEAFF. The CDR3 DNA follows: TGTGCCAGCAATGAGGGGGGGGCCAGGGGTCACACTGAAGCTTTCTTT.

A word on this clone: The sample carries other DNA sequences with the same CDR3. This chain links TRBV7-8 with TRBJ2-1; TRBD1 agrees at 8 bases. CDR1 is SGHVS, CDR2 FQNEAQ, per germline. The CDR3 loop spans 13 amino acids. The ends lost 1 base at V and 7 bases at J; junction bases unmatched: 0. The CDR3 nucleotides are TGTGCCAGCAGCTTAGACAGGGGGAATGAGCAGTTCTTC. It specifies CASSLDRGNEQFF.